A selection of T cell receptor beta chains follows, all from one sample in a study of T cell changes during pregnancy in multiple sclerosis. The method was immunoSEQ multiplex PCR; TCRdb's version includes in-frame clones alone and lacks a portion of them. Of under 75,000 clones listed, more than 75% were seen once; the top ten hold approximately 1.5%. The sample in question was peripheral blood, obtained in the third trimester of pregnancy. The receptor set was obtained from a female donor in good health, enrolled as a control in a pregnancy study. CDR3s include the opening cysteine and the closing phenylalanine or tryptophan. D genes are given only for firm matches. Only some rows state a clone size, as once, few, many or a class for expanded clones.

CDR3: CASSSGLAGGPSTDTQYF
DNA: TGCGCCAGCAGCTCGGGACTAGCGGGGGGGCCGAGCACAGATACGCAGTATTTT
J: TRBJ2-3
D: TRBD2
V: TRBV5-1
size: .

CDR3: CASSQEGSGGPTDTQYF
DNA: TGCGCCAGCAGCCAAGAGGGCAGCGGGGGACCGACAGATACGCAGTATTTT
J: TRBJ2-3
D: TRBD2
V: TRBV4-1
size: .

CDR3: CASSLTPVNTGELFF
DNA: TGTGCCAGCAGCTTAACGCCAGTGAACACCGGGGAGCTGTTTTTT
J: TRBJ2-2
D: .
V: TRBV7-3
size: .

CDR3: CASSLRGRAPYEQYF
DNA: TGTGCCAGCAGTTTAAGGGGCAGGGCCCCCTACGAGCAGTACTTC
J: TRBJ2-7
D: .
V: TRBV27
size: .

CDR3: CASSLADTQIGEQYF
DNA: TGTGCCAGTAGTTTAGCGGACACACAAATTGGTGAGCAGTACTTC
J: TRBJ2-7
D: .
V: TRBV19
size: .

CDR3: CASSLSGAGSRNIQYF
DNA: TGTGCCAGCAGCCTCTCTGGGGCGGGGAGCCGAAACATTCAGTACTTC
J: TRBJ2-4
D: .
V: TRBV5-5
size: once

CDR3: CASSPTLGTDREGTRRGTYGYTF
DNA: TGTGCCAGCAGTCCTACCCTCGGGACAGACCGGGAAGGTACGAGGAGGGGAACCTATGGCTACACCTTC
J: TRBJ1-2
D: TRBD1
V: TRBV27
size: .

CDR3: CSAGQLYGYTF
DNA: TGCAGCGCTGGACAGCTATATGGCTACACCTTC
J: TRBJ1-2
D: .
V: TRBV29-1
size: .

CDR3: CASTQGRGKETQYF
DNA: TGTGCCAGCACCCAAGGCAGGGGGAAAGAGACCCAGTACTTC
J: TRBJ2-5
D: TRBD1
V: TRBV7-2
size: .

CDR3: CASSTSPGVKTQYF
DNA: TGTGCCAGCAGTACTAGCCCTGGGGTGAAGACCCAGTACTTC
J: TRBJ2-5
D: .
V: TRBV2
size: .

CDR3: CASSQGDTGVTEAFF
DNA: TGCGCCAGCAGCCAAGGGGATACAGGGGTTACTGAAGCTTTCTTT
J: TRBJ1-1
D: TRBD1
V: TRBV4-1
size: .

CDR3: CASSSLTSPGQGLGYGYTF
DNA: TGTGCCAGCAGCTCCTTAACGAGCCCAGGACAGGGATTAGGCTATGGCTACACCTTC
J: TRBJ1-2
D: TRBD1
V: TRBV7-3
size: .

CDR3: CASSRDHTGELFF
DNA: TGTGCCAGCAGCCGGGATCACACCGGGGAGCTGTTTTTT
J: TRBJ2-2
D: .
V: TRBV7-2
size: .

CDR3: CASSTDMNTEAFF
DNA: TGTGCCAGCTCCACGGACATGAACACTGAAGCTTTCTTT
J: TRBJ1-1
D: .
V: TRBV18
size: .